This T cell receptor (beta chain) derives from a study of blood T cell repertoires in COVID-19. The CDR3 consists of 13 residues. V was pared by 5 bases and J by 8 bases, with 13 bases between. CDR1 is SGDLS, CDR2 YYNGEE, per germline. The repertoire was sequenced with immunoSEQ multiplex PCR; TCRdb's copy has only in-frame clones and lacks some. This sample has around 60,000 clones, with 90% found just once. This chain joins TRBV9 and TRBJ1-4; D gene uncertain. Sequenced sample: peripheral blood. The TCR comes from a woman aged 80 or over with active COVID-19. CDR3 DNA: TGTGCCAGCAGACGAGGAGAGGGAGAAAAACTGTTTTTT. It yields the protein CASRRGEGEKLFF.